Shown below are 6 T cell receptor beta chains from a single sample sequenced in a study of neurological immune-mediated disorders. TCRdb analysed the 5' RACE reads with MiXCR anew, one entry per CDR3 protein. The sample holds roughly 50,000 distinct CDR3 sequences; around 25% are singletons and the top ten take roughly 25%. Sample: PBMCs. Receptors were obtained from a woman in her 70s in good health.

The table lists this clonotype with many counts. V and J are TRBV7-2 and TRBJ2-1; no firm D call. Germline lookup yields CDR1 SGHTA and CDR2 FQGNSA. Trimming removed 5 bases at V and 0 bases at J, with 11 bases between. This CDR3 is 15 amino acids long. The CDR3 loop reads CASSLRTLSYNEQFF. The DNA of the CDR3 is TGTGCCAGCAGCCTCCGGACCCTCTCCTACAATGAGCAGTTCTTC.

Judged by abundance, this clonotype is medium-sized (0.01 to 0.1%). The rearrangement joins TRBV10-3 to TRBJ1-5, with D possibly being TRBD1 (5 bases). Trimming shortened V by 0 bases and J by 7 bases, and 10 bases separated the two germline ends. Germline values: CDR1 ENHRY, CDR2 SYGVKD. The CDR3 extends over 14 amino acids. The CDR3 here is CAISESIGGQPQHF. CDR3 DNA sequence: TGTGCCATCAGTGAGTCTATTGGGGGGCAGCCCCAGCATTTT.

As concerns this clonotype: At one end, the junction sequence differs from germline, possibly due to a read error. The chain carries TRBV6-1 and TRBJ2-2, with TRBD2 matching 8 bases. Per germline, CDR1 MNHNS and CDR2 SASEGT. There are 16 residues in the CDR3. The CDR3 coding sequence is TGTGCAAGCAGTGAAAGGGGACTAGGGACTGGCGGGGAGCTGTTTTTT. It yields the protein CASSERGLGTGGELFF.

This clonotype was observed many times. V and J are TRBV2 and TRBJ2-1, with TRBD2 matching 11 bases. Trimming removed 6 bases from V and 10 bases from J; junction bases left unmatched: 14. This CDR3 is 16 amino acids long. Germline V gene data show CDR1 as SNHLY and CDR2 as FYNNEI. For the CDR3, the DNA is TGTGCCAGCAGGGGAGATAGCGGGAGGGGGGGCGGCGAGCAGTTCTTC. Translation: CASRGDSGRGGGEQFF.

This clonotype was detected many times. The CDR3 DNA sequence: TGCAGTGCTAGGCCTCTTGGGCTCGCGAACACCGGGGAGCTGTTTTTT. Protein sequence: CSARPLGLANTGELFF. The genes are TRBV20-1 and TRBJ2-2; D is unresolved. Germline CDR1 reads DFQATT; CDR2 reads SNEGSKA (reference sequence). V lost 3 bases to trimming and J lost 0 bases, with 14 bases between them. The CDR3 is 16 residues long.

This clonotype was counted only a few times. The chain uses TRBV20-1 and TRBJ2-2, with 13 bases matching TRBD2. Germline V gene sequence: CDR1 DFQATT, CDR2 SNEGSKA (reference sequence). V was pared by 6 bases and J by 7 bases, with 2 bases of the junction left unmatched. The CDR3 contains 13 residues. The CDR3 loop reads CSARLAGGGELFF. CDR3 coding DNA: TGCAGTGCCAGACTAGCGGGAGGCGGGGAGCTGTTTTTT.